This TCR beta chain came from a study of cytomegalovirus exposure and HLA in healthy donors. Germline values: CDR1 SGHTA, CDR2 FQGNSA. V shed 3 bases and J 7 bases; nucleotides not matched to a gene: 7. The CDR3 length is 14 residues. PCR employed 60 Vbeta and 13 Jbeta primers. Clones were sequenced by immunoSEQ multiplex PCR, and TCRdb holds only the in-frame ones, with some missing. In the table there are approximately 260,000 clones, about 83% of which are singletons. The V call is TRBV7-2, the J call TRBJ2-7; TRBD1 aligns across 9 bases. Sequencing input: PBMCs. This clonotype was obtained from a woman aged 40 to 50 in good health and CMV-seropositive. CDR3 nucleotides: TGTGCCAGCAGCTTCCAACAGGGGGCCGGTGAGCAGTACTTC. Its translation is CASSFQQGAGEQYF.